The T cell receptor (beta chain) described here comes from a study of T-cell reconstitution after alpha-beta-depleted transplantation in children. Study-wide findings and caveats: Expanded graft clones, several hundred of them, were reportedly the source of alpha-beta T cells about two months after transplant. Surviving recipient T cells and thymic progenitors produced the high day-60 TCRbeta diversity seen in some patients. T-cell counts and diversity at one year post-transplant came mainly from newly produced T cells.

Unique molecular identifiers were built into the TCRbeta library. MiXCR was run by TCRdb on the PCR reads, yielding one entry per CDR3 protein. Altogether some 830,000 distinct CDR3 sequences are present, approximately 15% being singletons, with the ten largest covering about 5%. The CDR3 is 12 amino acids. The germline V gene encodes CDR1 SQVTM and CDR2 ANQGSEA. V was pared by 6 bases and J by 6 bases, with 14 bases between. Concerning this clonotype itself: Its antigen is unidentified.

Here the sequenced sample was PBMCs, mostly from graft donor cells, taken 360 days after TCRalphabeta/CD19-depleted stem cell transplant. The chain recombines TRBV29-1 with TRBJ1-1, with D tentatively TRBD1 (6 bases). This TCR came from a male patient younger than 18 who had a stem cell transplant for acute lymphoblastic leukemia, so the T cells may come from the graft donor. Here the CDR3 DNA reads TGCAGCGTGGACACAGGGAAGGCTGAAGCTTTCTTT. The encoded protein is CSVDTGKAEAFF.